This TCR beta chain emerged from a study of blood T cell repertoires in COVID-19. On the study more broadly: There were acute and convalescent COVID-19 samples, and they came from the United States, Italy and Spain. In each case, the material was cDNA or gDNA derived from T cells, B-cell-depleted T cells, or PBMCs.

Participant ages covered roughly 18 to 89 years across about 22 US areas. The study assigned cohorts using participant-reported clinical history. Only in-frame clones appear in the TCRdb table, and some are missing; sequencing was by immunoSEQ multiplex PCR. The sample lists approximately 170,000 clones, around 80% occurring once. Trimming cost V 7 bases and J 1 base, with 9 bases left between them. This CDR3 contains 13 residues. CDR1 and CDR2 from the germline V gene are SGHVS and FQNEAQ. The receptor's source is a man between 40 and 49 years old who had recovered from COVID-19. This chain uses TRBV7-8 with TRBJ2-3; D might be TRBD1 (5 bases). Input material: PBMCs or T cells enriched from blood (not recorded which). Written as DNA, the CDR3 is TGTGCCAGCACCGTAGGGGGCACAGATACGCAGTATTTT. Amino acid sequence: CASTVGGTDTQYF.